Listed here are 17 T cell receptor beta chains from one sample, sequenced in a study of neurological immune-mediated disorders (dated by TCRdb to about 2019). Receptor amplification or capture employed 5' RACE. Sequencing instrument: Illumina HiSeq 2500. TCRdb reworked the public reads: Q25 trimming with fastp, MiXCR clone assembly, productive beta chains retained. Entries are consolidated by CDR3 protein sequence, retaining the most common genes and DNA. Within this sample are around 67,000 distinct CDR3 sequences, with 4% to 6% of them counted one time only. The ten largest make up around 6.8% of the sample. The specimen was PBMCs. Source of these receptors: a man aged 18 to 30 with multiple sclerosis.

Many counts were recorded for this clonotype. For the CDR3, the DNA is TGTGCCATCAGTGAAAGGGGGCCCAACGAGCAGTACTTC. Its protein product is CAISERGPNEQYF. This chain connects TRBV10-3 to TRBJ2-7; 7 bases line up with TRBD1. V lost 3 bases to trimming and J lost 5 bases; unmatched junction nucleotides: 4. The CDR3 length is 13 residues. CDR1 and CDR2 from the germline V gene are ENHRY and SYGVKD.

This clonotype was seen many times. CDR3 in DNA: TGTGCCAGCAGGGGCGGGGTGAGCTCCTACAATGAGCAGTTCTTC. Its translation is CASRGGVSSYNEQFF. The genes are TRBV28 and TRBJ2-1, with D tentatively TRBD2 (6 bases). Trimming pared 6 bases from V and 0 bases from J, leaving 12 bases between. The germline V gene has CDR1 MDHEN and CDR2 SYDVKM. The CDR3 has 15 residues. The full variable domain, completed using reference TRBV28 and TRBJ2-1, is DVKVTQSSRYLVKRTGEKVFLECVQDMDHENMFWYRQDPGLGLRLIYFSYDVKMKEKGDIPEGYSVSREKKERFSLILESASTNQTSMYLCASRGGVSSYNEQFFGPGTRLTVL.

This clonotype was observed at least ten times. J is TRBJ1-2 and V is TRBV24-1; no reliable D call. V shed 4 bases and J shed 5 bases, with 10 bases lying between them. The CDR3 runs 13 residues. The germline CDR1 and CDR2 sequences are KGHDR and SFDVKD. CDR3 nucleotide sequence: TGTGCCACCAGTGACCCCGGGAGGTATGGCTACACCTTC. This gives the protein CATSDPGRYGYTF.

This clonotype showed up many times. V usage is TRBV28 and J usage is TRBJ1-1, with D tentatively TRBD1 (5 bases). V was shortened by 3 bases and J by 6 bases, with 5 bases between the two germline ends. CDR1 and CDR2 from the germline V gene are MDHEN and SYDVKM. The CDR3 is made up of 11 amino acids. CDR3 sequence: CASSLGAEAFF. The CDR3 nucleotides are TGTGCCAGCAGTTTGGGGGCTGAAGCTTTCTTT.

This clonotype was detected ten times or more. The chain has TRBV12-3 or TRBV12-4 and TRBJ1-1; D gene ambiguous. This CDR3 is 13 amino acids long. The ends were cut back, 7 bases at V and 1 base at J, with 10 bases in the middle. CDR3 DNA: TGTGCCAGCAACCCTTCAGCGAACACTGAAGCTTTCTTT. Its protein is CASNPSANTEAFF.

This clonotype was counted at least ten times. This may come from a read error, since a much larger clone is one base off. The rearrangement joins TRBV7-9 to TRBJ2-3, with D uncertain. The V end was cut by 7 bases, the J end by 4 bases, with 9 bases between. The CDR3 covers 12 residues. Germline CDR1 reads SEHNR; CDR2 reads FQNEAQ (reference sequence). The CDR3 bases are TGTGCCAGCACGCCAACGTCAGATACGCAGTATTTT. This translates into CASTPTSDTQYF.

This clonotype has at least ten counts. The rearrangement joins TRBV5-1 to TRBJ2-3, with a possible D match to TRBD2 (5 bases). The CDR3 totals 14 residues. V shed 0 bases and J shed 1 base, with 6 bases lying between them. Germline CDR1 reads SGHRS; CDR2 reads YFSETQ. CDR3 protein: CASSLVEGTDTQYF. CDR3 in DNA: TGCGCCAGCAGCTTGGTGGAGGGCACAGATACGCAGTATTTT.

This clonotype was observed at least ten times. The chain links TRBV20-1 to TRBJ1-2; 9 nucleotides match TRBD1. With V trimmed by 6 bases and J by 7 bases, 3 bases remained unmatched. Germline CDR1 reads DFQATT; CDR2 reads SNEGSKA (reference sequence). This CDR3 has 11 residues. The CDR3, as DNA: TGCAGTGCGCAGACAGGGGGTGGCTACACCTTC. The encoded protein is CSAQTGGGYTF.

This clonotype came up a few times. This sequence joins TRBV4-2 and TRBJ1-4; D ambiguous. Trimming cost V 1 base and J 8 bases, with 14 bases left between them. Germline CDR1 is LGHNA and CDR2 is YNFKEQ. This CDR3 is 15 amino acids long. Here the CDR3 reads CASSQARENSEKLFF. DNA of the CDR3: TGTGCCAGCAGCCAAGCAAGGGAAAATAGCGAAAAACTGTTTTTT.

This clonotype was recorded many times. J is TRBJ1-5 and V is TRBV28; TRBD1 matches 7 bases. CDR1 is MDHEN, CDR2 SYDVKM, per germline. CDR3 length: 18 residues. Trimming cost V 2 bases and J 5 bases; bases outside gene matches: 15. The CDR3 region is CASSLNPYRTGKHQPQHF. CDR3 in DNA: TGTGCCAGCAGTTTAAACCCCTACCGGACAGGCAAACATCAGCCCCAGCATTTT.

This clonotype has a handful of counts. One end of the junction does not line up with germline, which may come from a read error. In nucleotides, the CDR3 is TGTGCCAGCAGCGACAGGGGAGATCAGCCCCAGAATTTT. Its protein is CASSDRGDQPQNF. The chain carries TRBV28 and TRBJ1-5; 8 bases map to TRBD1. The CDR3 spans 13 residues. From germline, CDR1 is MDHEN and CDR2 SYDVKM. The entire variable domain, with the rest obtained from reference TRBV28 and TRBJ1-5, is as follows: DVKVTQSSRYLVKRTGEKVFLECVQDMDHENMFWYRQDPGLGLRLIYFSYDVKMKEKGDIPEGYSVSREKKERFSLILESASTNQTSMYLCASSDRGDQPQNFGDGTRLSIL.

This clonotype was counted ten times or more. V is TRBV15 and J is TRBJ1-2; the match to TRBD1 covers 7 bases. The germline CDR1 and CDR2 sequences are LNHNV and YYDKDF (reference sequence). After removal of 7 bases from V and 4 bases from J, the junction contained 12 bases not matched to a gene. This CDR3 contains 15 residues. CDR3 amino acids: CATKVTGSDRYGYTF. The CDR3 DNA follows: TGTGCCACCAAGGTGACAGGGAGCGATCGCTATGGCTACACCTTC.

V gene TRBV5-1 combines with J gene TRBJ2-1; D call uncertain. In germline, CDR1 is SGHRS, CDR2 YFSETQ. V lost 0 bases to trimming and J lost 9 bases, with 28 bases between them. This CDR3 has 19 amino acids. CDR3 sequence: CASSLGNPRALSLLSEQFF. The CDR3 DNA reads TGCGCCAGCAGCTTGGGTAACCCCCGGGCCCTATCCCTACTCAGTGAGCAGTTCTTC. The full variable domain, its missing parts supplied by reference TRBV5-1 and TRBJ2-1, is KAGVTQTPRYLIKTRGQQVTLSCSPISGHRSVSWYQQTPGQGLQFLFEYFSETQRNKGNFPGRFSGRQFSNSRSEMNVSTLELGDSALYLCASSLGNPRALSLLSEQFFGPGTRLTVL.

The sample holds many counts of this clonotype. The rearrangement joins TRBV5-1 to TRBJ1-1; D is uncertain. The CDR3 consists of 14 residues. CDR1 is SGHRS and CDR2 is YFSETQ in the germline V gene. Trimming stripped 1 base from V and 3 bases from J, with 10 bases between. The CDR3 loop reads CASSLISEHTEAFF. The CDR3 nucleotides are TGCGCCAGCAGCTTGATATCTGAACACACTGAAGCTTTCTTT.

The chain employs TRBV7-3 and TRBJ2-3, with D tentatively TRBD2 (5 bases). Trimming left V 5 bases short and J 7 bases short, with 13 bases between. Germline V gene lookup returns CDR1 SGHTA and CDR2 FQGTGA. The length of the CDR3 is 13 residues. The CDR3 DNA reads as TGTGCCAGCAGCCTGAGGGAGCTCTATACGCAGTATTTT. It is translated as CASSLRELYTQYF.

This clonotype was seen at least ten times. V is TRBV20-1 and J is TRBJ1-1, with D unclear. The CDR3 loop spans 12 amino acids. Germline V lookup: CDR1 DFQATT, CDR2 SNEGSKA (reference sequence). V shed 1 base and J shed 3 bases, with 6 bases lying between them. The chain's CDR3 is CSARVGYTEAFF. As DNA, the CDR3 is TGCAGTGCTAGAGTGGGATACACTGAAGCTTTCTTT.

This clonotype was found many times. The rearrangement links TRBV10-3 to TRBJ2-3, with TRBD2 identical over 8 bases. V lost 0 bases to trimming and J lost 3 bases; unmatched junction nucleotides: 5. The germline V gene has CDR1 ENHRY and CDR2 SYGVKD. This CDR3 contains 16 residues. Here the CDR3 DNA reads TGTGCCATCAGTGAGTCTACGGGGGGGCGGACAGATACGCAGTATTTT. Its protein is CAISESTGGRTDTQYF.